Shown below are 16 T cell receptor beta chains from a single sample sequenced in a study of blood T cells in healthy people across ages. Using a J-beta primer mix together with a sample-barcoded 5' primer, a second PCR was run for 7 to 11 cycles. Each CDR3 protein is one row after TCRdb ran MiXCR on the 5' RACE reads. The table records under 750,000 distinct CDR3 sequences, about 45% of them present only once. The sequencing sample was made of blood. Every receptor here comes from a man at least 80 years old in good health.

On this clonotype itself: A read error may produce the germline difference seen at one junction end. The rearrangement uses TRBV7-2 and TRBJ2-1, with D possibly matching TRBD2 (7 bases). The assigned J gene may be wrong: the sequence end matches TRBJ2-7 better. The germline CDR1 and CDR2 sequences are SGHTA and FQGNSA. This CDR3 has 17 amino acids. CDR3 sequence (DNA): TGTGCCAGCACCTTAGGGGGAGGGGATAGCTCCTACAATGAGCAGTACTTC. It codes for CASTLGGGDSSYNEQYF.

This chain uses TRBV11-2 with TRBJ2-5, with a tentative D call TRBD2 (5 bases). TRBJ2-7 explains the end of the DNA better; the J call may be wrong. The CDR3 contains 13 residues. The V gene's germline CDR1 is SGHAT and CDR2 FQNNGV. CDR3 sequence reads: CASSLIGVSEQYF. The CDR3 DNA follows: TGTGCCAGCAGCTTAATCGGGGTCTCCGAGCAGTACTTC.

V and J are TRBV7-2 and TRBJ1-1, with D uncertain. The germline CDR1 and CDR2 sequences are SGHTA and FQGNSA. V gave up 2 bases and J gave up 2 bases, with 9 bases separating them. The CDR3 runs 14 residues. The CDR3 loop reads CASSLSNINTEAFF. The CDR3 DNA sequence: TGTGCCAGCAGCTTATCCAACATAAACACTGAAGCTTTCTTT.

A few counts support this clonotype. The chain employs TRBV7-8 and TRBJ1-5, with a possible D match to TRBD1 (5 bases). This CDR3 region has 15 residues. Germline lookup yields CDR1 SGHVS and CDR2 FQNEAQ. Trimming removed 1 base at V and 2 bases at J, with 9 bases between. The CDR3 coding sequence is TGTGCCAGCAGCTTAGAACCGACAGGCAATCAGCCCCAGCATTTT. Translated: CASSLEPTGNQPQHF.

The CDR3 DNA follows: TGTGCCACAGAAGGTAGCGGGAGGGCGTATTCCCCACAAGAGACCCAGTACTTC. Protein: CATEGSGRAYSPQETQYF. The chain combines TRBV15 with TRBJ2-5; 11 bases fit TRBD2. The CDR3 has 18 amino acids. Germline V gene sequence: CDR1 LNHNV, CDR2 YYDKDF (reference sequence). The J segment lost 2 bases and the V segment lost 9 bases, leaving 17 bases of the junction unmatched.

This clonotype has more than one count but fewer than ten. V usage is TRBV20-1 and J usage is TRBJ1-5; TRBD1 might be the D (5 bases). This CDR3 spans 14 amino acids. Germline loops: CDR1 DFQATT, CDR2 SNEGSKA (reference sequence). V was shortened by 4 bases and J by 3 bases, with 13 bases between the two germline ends. Here the CDR3 DNA reads TGCAGTGCTAATACAGGCGGATACAATCAGCCCCAGCATTTT. Translated, it gives CSANTGGYNQPQHF.

This clonotype has a handful of counts. This chain connects TRBV7-2 to TRBJ1-2; D not certain. Germline V gives CDR1 SGHTA, CDR2 FQGNSA. V was cut by 1 base and J by 2 bases, with 14 bases left in between. The CDR3 spans 16 residues. The CDR3 is CASSLGGGTGNYGYTF. CDR3 bases: TGTGCCAGCAGCTTAGGAGGTGGAACGGGGAACTATGGCTACACCTTC.

This chain uses TRBV20-1 with TRBJ2-1, with TRBD1 matching over 8 bases. Germline V gene data show CDR1 as DFQATT and CDR2 as SNEGSKA (reference sequence). The V gene end was trimmed by 1 base and the J gene end by 9 bases; junction bases not matched to a gene: 11. The CDR3 has 15 amino acids. In DNA, the CDR3 is TGCAGTGCTAGAGTCAGGGGGCCCCTCCTTGGTGAGCAGTTCTTC. Its translation: CSARVRGPLLGEQFF.

J is TRBJ2-5 and V is TRBV4-2, with D unresolved. With the DNA end fitting TRBJ2-7 better, the J assignment may be wrong. The germline gives CDR1 LGHNA, CDR2 YNFKEQ. The CDR3 is 13 amino acids. Here the CDR3 DNA reads TGTGCCAGCAGCCACGCCTCCCTCCCCGAGCAGTACTTC. It codes for CASSHASLPEQYF.

The sample holds a few counts of this clonotype. J is TRBJ2-4 and V is TRBV4-2; perhaps TRBD2 as D (6 bases). Per the germline V gene, CDR1 is LGHNA and CDR2 is YNFKEQ. Trimming left V 1 base short and J 7 bases short, with 8 bases between. This CDR3 is built from 13 residues. The DNA of the CDR3 is TGTGCCAGCAGCCAAGGGGGAGGTAACATTCAGTACTTC. This codes for CASSQGGGNIQYF.

The gene calls are TRBV6-6 and TRBJ2-2; TRBD1 aligns across 10 bases. Looked up from germline, CDR1 is MNHNY and CDR2 is SVGAGI (reference sequence). V was pared by 4 bases and J by 6 bases, with 8 bases of the junction left unmatched. The CDR3 spans 16 residues. CDR3 loop: CASSSRQGADAGELFF. The CDR3 bases are TGTGCCAGCAGTTCCCGACAGGGGGCGGACGCCGGGGAGCTGTTTTTT.

This clonotype occurred a few times. The chain combines TRBV5-1 with TRBJ2-7; TRBD1 agrees at 8 bases. J was trimmed by 6 bases and V by 4 bases; bases with no gene match: 6. CDR1 is SGHRS and CDR2 is YFSETQ in the germline V gene. The CDR3 consists of 13 residues. The CDR3 coding sequence is TGCGCCAGCAGCACCACAGGGGGAGGCGAGCAGTACTTC. This codes for CASSTTGGGEQYF.

This clonotype was observed a few times. The J gene is TRBJ2-3, the V gene TRBV9; a weak D match, TRBD2 (6 bases). The length of the CDR3 is 14 residues. CDR1 is SGDLS and CDR2 is YYNGEE in the germline V gene. V lost 0 bases to trimming and J lost 6 bases, with 11 bases between them. CDR3 region: CASSVAPRDDTQYF. In DNA form, the CDR3 reads TGTGCCAGCAGCGTAGCGCCGCGGGATGATACGCAGTATTTT.

This clonotype was observed a single time. J is TRBJ2-7 and V is TRBV13; 8 bases align to TRBD1. CDR3 length equals 16 residues. Germline lookup yields CDR1 PRHDT and CDR2 FYEKMQ (reference sequence). V was clipped by 2 bases and J by 3 bases; unmatched bases: 9. The CDR3 protein is CASSLYGTGTHYEQYF. Here the CDR3 DNA reads TGTGCCAGCAGCTTATATGGGACAGGCACCCACTACGAGCAGTACTTC.

J is TRBJ2-5 and V is TRBV20-1, with no clear D. The tail of the sequence fits TRBJ2-7 better, so the J call may be wrong. Germline CDR1 is DFQATT and CDR2 is SNEGSKA (reference sequence). This CDR3 is built from 12 residues. The CDR3 loop is CSASSGVYEQYF. For the CDR3, the DNA is TGCAGTGCTAGTTCTGGTGTGTACGAGCAGTACTTC.

CDR3 in amino acids: CSAHRVEDEQYF. As DNA, the CDR3 is TGCAGTGCTCACAGGGTTGAGGACGAGCAGTACTTC. The V call is TRBV20-1, the J call TRBJ2-7; possible D gene TRBD1, 6 bases. Trimming took off 5 bases at V and 5 bases at J, with 13 bases between the two ends. The germline V gene encodes CDR1 DFQATT and CDR2 SNEGSKA (reference sequence). CDR3 length: 12 residues.